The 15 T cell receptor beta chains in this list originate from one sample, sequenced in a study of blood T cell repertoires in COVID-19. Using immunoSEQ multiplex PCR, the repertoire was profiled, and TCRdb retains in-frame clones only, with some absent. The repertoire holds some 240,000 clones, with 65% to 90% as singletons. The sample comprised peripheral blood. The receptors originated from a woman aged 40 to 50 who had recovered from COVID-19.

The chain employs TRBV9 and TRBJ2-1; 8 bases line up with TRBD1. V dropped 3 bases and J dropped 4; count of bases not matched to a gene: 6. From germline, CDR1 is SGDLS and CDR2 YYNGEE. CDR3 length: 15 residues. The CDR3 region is CASSEQGAAYNEQFF. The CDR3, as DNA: TGTGCCAGCAGCGAGCAGGGGGCTGCTTACAATGAGCAGTTCTTC. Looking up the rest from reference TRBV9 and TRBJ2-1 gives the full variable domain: DSGVTQTPKHLITATGQRVTLRCSPRSGDLSVYWYQQSLDQGLQFLIQYYNGEERAKGNILERFSAQQFPDLHSELNLSSLELGDSALYFCASSEQGAAYNEQFFGPGTRLTVL.

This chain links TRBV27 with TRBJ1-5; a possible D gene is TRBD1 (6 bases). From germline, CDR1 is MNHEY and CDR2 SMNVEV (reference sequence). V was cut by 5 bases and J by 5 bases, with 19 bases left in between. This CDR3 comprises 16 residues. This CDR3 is CASSPRGHQGYQPQHF. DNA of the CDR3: TGTGCCAGCAGTCCCCGGGGCCATCAGGGGTATCAGCCCCAGCATTTT.

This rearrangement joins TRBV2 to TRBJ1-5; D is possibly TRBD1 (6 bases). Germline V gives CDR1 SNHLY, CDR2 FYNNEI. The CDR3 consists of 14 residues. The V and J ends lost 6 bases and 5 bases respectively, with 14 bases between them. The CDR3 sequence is CASRLTGSHQPQHF. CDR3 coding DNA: TGTGCCAGCAGGCTGACAGGATCCCATCAGCCCCAGCATTTT.

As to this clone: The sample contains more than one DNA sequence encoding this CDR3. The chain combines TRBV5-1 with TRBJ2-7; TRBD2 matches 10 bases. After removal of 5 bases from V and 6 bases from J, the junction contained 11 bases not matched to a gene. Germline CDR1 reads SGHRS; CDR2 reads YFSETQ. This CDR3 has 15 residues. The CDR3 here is CASSYLAGGEGEQYF. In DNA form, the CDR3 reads TGCGCCAGCAGTTATTTAGCGGGGGGTGAGGGCGAGCAGTACTTC.

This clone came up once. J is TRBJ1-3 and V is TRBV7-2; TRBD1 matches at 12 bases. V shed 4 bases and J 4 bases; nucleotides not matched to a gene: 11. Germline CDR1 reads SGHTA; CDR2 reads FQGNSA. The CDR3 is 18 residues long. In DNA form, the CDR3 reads TGTGCCAGCAGCTCCACCGGGACAGGGGGCATTCGAGGAAACACCATATATTTT. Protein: CASSSTGTGGIRGNTIYF.

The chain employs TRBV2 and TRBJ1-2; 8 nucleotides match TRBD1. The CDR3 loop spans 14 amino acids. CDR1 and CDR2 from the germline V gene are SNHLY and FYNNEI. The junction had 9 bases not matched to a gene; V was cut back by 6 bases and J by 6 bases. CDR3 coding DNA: TGTGCCAGCAGCCAACAGGGACAGGCGGATGGCTACACCTTC. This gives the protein CASSQQGQADGYTF.

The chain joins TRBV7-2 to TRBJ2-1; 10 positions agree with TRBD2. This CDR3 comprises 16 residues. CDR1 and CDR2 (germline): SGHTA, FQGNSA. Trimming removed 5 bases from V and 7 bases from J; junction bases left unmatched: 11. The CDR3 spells CASSLSASGGVNEQFF. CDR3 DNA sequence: TGTGCCAGCAGCCTTAGTGCGAGCGGGGGGGTGAATGAGCAGTTCTTC.

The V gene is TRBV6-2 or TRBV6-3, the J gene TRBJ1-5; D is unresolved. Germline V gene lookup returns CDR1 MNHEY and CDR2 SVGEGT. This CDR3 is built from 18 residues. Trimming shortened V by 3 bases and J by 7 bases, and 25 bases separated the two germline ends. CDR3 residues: CASSYRKTFRGIMQPQHF. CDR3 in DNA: TGTGCCAGCAGTTATCGGAAGACTTTCCGGGGTATAATGCAGCCCCAGCATTTT.

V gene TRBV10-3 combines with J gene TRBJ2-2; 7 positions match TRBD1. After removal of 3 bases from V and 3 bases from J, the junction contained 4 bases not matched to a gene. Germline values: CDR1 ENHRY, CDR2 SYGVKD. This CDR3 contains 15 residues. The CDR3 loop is CAISEGGADTGELFF. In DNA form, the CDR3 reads TGTGCCATCAGTGAAGGGGGCGCGGACACCGGGGAGCTGTTTTTT.

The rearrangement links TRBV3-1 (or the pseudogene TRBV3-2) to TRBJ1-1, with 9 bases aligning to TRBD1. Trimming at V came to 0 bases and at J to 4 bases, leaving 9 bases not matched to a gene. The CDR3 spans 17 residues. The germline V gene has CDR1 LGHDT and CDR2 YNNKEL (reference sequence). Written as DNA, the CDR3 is TGTGCCAGCAGCCAAGATCAGGGGACAGGGCGCGCCACTGAAGCTTTCTTT. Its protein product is CASSQDQGTGRATEAFF.

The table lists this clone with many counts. CDR3 residues: CASSLDSGELFF. The CDR3 DNA reads TGTGCCAGCAGCTTAGACTCCGGGGAGCTGTTTTTT. This rearrangement joins TRBV11-1 to TRBJ2-2; D ambiguous. Germline V gene sequence: CDR1 SGHAT, CDR2 FQDESV (reference sequence). The CDR3 has 12 residues. V was cut by 1 base and J by 6 bases, with 3 bases left in between.

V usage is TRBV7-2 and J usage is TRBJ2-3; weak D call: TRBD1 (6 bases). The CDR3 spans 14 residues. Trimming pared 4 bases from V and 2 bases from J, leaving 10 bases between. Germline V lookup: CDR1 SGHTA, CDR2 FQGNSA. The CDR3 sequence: CASSSGQITDTQYF. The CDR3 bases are TGTGCCAGCAGCTCAGGACAGATCACAGATACGCAGTATTTT.

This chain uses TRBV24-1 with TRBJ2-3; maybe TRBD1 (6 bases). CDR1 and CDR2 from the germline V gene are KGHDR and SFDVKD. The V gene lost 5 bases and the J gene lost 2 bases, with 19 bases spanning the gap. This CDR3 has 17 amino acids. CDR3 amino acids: CATSVPAGQGHTDTQYF. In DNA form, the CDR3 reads TGTGCCACCAGTGTCCCTGCCGGGCAGGGGCACACAGATACGCAGTATTTT.

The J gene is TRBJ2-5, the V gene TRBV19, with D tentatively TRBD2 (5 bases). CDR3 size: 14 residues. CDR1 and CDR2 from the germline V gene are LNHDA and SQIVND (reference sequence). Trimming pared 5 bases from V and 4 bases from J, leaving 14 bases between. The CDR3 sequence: CASSLGVGSETQYF. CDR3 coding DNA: TGTGCCAGTAGTCTCGGGGTCGGCTCAGAGACCCAGTACTTC.

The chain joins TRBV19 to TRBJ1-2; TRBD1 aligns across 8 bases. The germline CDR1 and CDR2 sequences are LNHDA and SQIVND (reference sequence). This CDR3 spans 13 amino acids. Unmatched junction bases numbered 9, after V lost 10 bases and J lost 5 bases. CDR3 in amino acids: CATTGQAGYGYTF. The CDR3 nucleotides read TGTGCCACCACGGGACAGGCAGGTTATGGCTACACCTTC.